This TCR beta chain was captured by sequencing in a study of shared clonotypes between healthy human individuals. The germline V and J ends were trimmed by 0 bases and 5 bases, with 19 bases remaining between them. This CDR3 region has 17 residues. Germline CDR1 is SNHLY and CDR2 is FYNNEI. This table comes from immunoSEQ multiplex PCR, and its TCRdb copy is limited to in-frame clones, with some not included. The sample carries 2 million to 2.5 million clones, around 95% recorded once. This clonotype was obtained from a man younger than 35 in good health. The sample was naive CD4+ T cells sorted from blood. Subset: CD45RA+ positively selected. This chain uses TRBV2 with TRBJ2-5; a possible D gene is TRBD1 (6 bases). The CDR3 DNA reads TGTGCCAGCAGTGAAGCGGAACAGGGAGAGGTTTGGGAGACCCAGTACTTC. Protein sequence: CASSEAEQGEVWETQYF.